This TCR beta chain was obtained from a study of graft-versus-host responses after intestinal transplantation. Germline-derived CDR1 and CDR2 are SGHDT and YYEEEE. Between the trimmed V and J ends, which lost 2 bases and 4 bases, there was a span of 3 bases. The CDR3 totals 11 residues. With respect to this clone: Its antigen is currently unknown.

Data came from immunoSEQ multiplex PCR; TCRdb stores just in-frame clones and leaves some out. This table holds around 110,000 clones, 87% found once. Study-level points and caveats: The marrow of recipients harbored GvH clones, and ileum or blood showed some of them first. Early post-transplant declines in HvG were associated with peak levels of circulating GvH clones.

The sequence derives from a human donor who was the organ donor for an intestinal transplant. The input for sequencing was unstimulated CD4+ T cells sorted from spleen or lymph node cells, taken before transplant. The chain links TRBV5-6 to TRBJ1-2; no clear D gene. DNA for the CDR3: TGTGCCAGCAGCTTAGCCTATGGCTACACCTTC. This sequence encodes CASSLAYGYTF.